This TCR beta chain was sequenced for a study of T cells in women clearing cervical HPV infection. There are 15 residues in the CDR3. Germline CDR1 SGHTA, CDR2 FQGNSA. Sequencing used immunoSEQ multiplex PCR; TCRdb keeps in-frame clones, though not all of them. This table lists 40,000 or so clones. Turning to this clone: Sequencing ends 3 residues short of the CDR3 end; the germline J gene provides the rest.

The clonotype was recovered from a woman between 18 and 70 years old with a cervical HPV16 infection that either progressed to CIN3+ or cleared (not recorded which). The chain uses TRBV7-2 and TRBJ1-2; D unclear. Sequenced: blood buffy coat. The CDR3 reads CASSLSSGRGYDYTF. The sequenced CDR3 bases are TGTGCCAGCAGCTTATCTAGCGGGAGAGGGTACGAC.